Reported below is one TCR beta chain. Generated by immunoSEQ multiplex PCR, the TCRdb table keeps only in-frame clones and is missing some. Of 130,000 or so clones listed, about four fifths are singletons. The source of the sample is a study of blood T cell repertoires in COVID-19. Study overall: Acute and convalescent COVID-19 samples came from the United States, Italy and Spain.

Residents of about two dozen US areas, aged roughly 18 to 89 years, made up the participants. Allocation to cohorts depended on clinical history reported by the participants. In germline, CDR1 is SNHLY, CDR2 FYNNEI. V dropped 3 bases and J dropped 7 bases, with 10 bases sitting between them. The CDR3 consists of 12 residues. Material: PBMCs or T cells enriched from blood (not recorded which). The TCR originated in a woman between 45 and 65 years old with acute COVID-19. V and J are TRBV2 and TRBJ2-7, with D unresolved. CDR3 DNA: TGTGCCAGCAGTGATGGCCCCCCGGAGCAGTACTTC. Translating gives CASSDGPPEQYF.